These 6 T cell receptor beta chains were sequenced from one sample in a study of spatial heterogeneity in lung cancer. One entry per CDR3 protein, called by TCRdb with MiXCR from the 5' RACE reads. The sample lists 8,500 to 13,000 distinct CDR3 sequences; about 8.6% were seen once. The time point here: sample taken at primary tumor resection. Unsorted whole RNA samples from tumor, nontumor lung or frozen PBMC were sequenced. Sequenced here: PBMCs, sampled at surgery. The receptors derive from a male donor with early-stage non-small cell lung cancer.

This clonotype was seen a handful of times. This rearrangement joins TRBV2 to TRBJ2-2; TRBD2 might be the D (6 bases). Germline CDR1 SNHLY, CDR2 FYNNEI. The CDR3 spans 17 residues. V shed 7 bases and J shed 4 bases, with 22 bases lying between them. This CDR3 is CASTQRGLGPITGELFF. CDR3 in DNA: TGTGCCAGCACCCAGAGGGGACTGGGGCCGATCACCGGGGAGCTGTTTTTT.

This clonotype appeared a single time. The chain has TRBV10-3 and TRBJ1-1; D gene ambiguous. The CDR3 length is 14 residues. CDR1 and CDR2 from the germline V gene are ENHRY and SYGVKD. CDR3 region: CHISPSGMNTEAFF. DNA for the CDR3: TGTCACATCAGTCCCTCCGGGATGAACACTGAAGCTTTCTTT.

The V gene is TRBV12-3 or TRBV12-4, the J gene TRBJ1-2; TRBD1 agrees at 10 bases. The CDR3 sequence is 17 residues long. With 2 bases clipped from V and 4 bases from J, the junction kept 10 bases outside the gene matches. The CDR3 sequence: CASSLSSIDRGLYGYTF. The CDR3 DNA reads TGTGCCAGCAGTTTAAGCTCTATAGACAGGGGGCTCTATGGCTACACCTTC.

By proportion, this clonotype is medium-sized. The gene calls are TRBV2 and TRBJ2-5; D is uncertain. This CDR3 is built from 15 residues. The germline CDR1 and CDR2 sequences are SNHLY and FYNNEI. V gave up 3 bases and J gave up 2 bases, with 13 bases separating them. CDR3 DNA sequence: TGTGCCAGCAGTGATGATATTGGGGTTCAAGAGACCCAGTACTTC. It translates to CASSDDIGVQETQYF.

This clonotype was observed a few times. The chain's CDR3 is CASSLGQGIYEQYF. In nucleotides, the CDR3 is TGCGCCAGCAGCCTCGGACAGGGGATTTACGAGCAGTACTTC. The gene calls are TRBV5-1 and TRBJ2-7; 9 bases line up with TRBD1. CDR3 length equals 14 residues. Losses at the gene ends were 4 bases for V and 4 bases for J; bases not matched to a gene: 6. The germline V gene encodes CDR1 SGHRS and CDR2 YFSETQ.

The sample holds many counts of this clonotype. V usage is TRBV29-1 and J usage is TRBJ2-1; D is undetermined. Germline CDR1 is SQVTM and CDR2 is ANQGSEA. The CDR3 length is 11 residues. The germline V and J ends were trimmed by 4 bases and 9 bases, with 10 bases remaining between them. The CDR3 nucleotides are TGCAGCGTTGCCCGGATAAGTGAGCAGTTCTTC. The encoded protein is CSVARISEQFF.